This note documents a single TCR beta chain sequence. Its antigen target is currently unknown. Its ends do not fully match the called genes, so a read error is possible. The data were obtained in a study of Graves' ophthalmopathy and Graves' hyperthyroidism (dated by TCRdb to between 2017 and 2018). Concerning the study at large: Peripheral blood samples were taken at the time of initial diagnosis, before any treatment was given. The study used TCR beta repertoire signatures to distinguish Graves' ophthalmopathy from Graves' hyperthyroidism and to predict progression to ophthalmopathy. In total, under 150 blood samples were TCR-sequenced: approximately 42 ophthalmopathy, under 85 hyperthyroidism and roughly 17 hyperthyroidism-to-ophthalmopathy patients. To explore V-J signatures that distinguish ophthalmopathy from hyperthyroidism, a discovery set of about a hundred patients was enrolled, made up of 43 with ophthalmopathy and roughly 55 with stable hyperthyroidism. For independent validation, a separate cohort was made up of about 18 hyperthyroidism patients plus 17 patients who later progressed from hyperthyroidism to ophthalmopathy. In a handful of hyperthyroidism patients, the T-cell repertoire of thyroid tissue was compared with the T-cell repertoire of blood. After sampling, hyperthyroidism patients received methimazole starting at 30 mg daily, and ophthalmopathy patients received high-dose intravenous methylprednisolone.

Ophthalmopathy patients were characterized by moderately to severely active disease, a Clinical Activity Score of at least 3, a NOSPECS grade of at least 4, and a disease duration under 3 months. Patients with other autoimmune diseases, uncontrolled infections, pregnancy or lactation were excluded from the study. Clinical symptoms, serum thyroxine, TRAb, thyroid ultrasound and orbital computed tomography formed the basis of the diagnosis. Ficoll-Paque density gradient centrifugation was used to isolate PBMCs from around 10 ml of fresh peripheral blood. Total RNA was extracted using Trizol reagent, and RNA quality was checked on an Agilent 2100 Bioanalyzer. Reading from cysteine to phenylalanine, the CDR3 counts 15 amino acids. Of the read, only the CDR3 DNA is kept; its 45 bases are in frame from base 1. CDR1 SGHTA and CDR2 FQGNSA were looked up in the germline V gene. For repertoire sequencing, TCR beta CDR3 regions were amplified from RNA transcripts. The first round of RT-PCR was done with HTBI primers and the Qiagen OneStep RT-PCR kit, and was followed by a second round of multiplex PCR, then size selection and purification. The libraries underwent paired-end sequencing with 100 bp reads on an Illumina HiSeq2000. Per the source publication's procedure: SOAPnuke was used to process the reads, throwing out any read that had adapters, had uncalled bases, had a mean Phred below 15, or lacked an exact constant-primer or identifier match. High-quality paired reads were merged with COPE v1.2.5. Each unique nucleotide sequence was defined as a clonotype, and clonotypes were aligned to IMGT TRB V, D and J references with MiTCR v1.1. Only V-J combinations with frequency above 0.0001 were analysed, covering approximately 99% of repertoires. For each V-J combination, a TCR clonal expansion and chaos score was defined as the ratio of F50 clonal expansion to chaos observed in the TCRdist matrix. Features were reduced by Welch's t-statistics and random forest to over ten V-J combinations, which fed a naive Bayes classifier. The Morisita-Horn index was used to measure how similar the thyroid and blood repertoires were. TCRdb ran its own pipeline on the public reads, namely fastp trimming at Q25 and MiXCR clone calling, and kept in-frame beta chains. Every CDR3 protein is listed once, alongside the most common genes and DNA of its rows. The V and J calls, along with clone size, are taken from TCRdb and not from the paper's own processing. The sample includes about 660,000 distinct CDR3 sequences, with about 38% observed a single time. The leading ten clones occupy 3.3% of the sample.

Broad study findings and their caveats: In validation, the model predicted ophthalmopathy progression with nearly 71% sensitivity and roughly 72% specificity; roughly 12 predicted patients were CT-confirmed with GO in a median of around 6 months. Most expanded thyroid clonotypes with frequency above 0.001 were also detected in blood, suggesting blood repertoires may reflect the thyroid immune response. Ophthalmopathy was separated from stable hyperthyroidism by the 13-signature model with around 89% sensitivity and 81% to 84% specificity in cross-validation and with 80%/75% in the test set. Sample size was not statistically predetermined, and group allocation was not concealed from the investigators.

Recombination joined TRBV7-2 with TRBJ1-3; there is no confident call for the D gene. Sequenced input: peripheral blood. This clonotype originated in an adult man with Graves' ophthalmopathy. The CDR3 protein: CASSQVYGVGNTIYF. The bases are TGCGCCAGCAGCCAAGTGTACGGTGTTGGAAACACCATATATTTT.